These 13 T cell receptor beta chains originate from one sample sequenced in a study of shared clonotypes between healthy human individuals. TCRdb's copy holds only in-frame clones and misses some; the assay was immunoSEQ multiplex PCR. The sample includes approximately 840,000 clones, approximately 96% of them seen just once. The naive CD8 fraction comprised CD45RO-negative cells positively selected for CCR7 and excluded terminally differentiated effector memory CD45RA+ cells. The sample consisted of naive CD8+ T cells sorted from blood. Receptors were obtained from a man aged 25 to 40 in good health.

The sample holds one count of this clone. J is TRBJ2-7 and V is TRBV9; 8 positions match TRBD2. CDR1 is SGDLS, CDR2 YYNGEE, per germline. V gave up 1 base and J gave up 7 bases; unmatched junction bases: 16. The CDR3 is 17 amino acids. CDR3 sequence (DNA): TGTGCCAGCAGCGTACAAGGTAGCGGGACTTCTCCCAGGGAGCAGTACTTC. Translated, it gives CASSVQGSGTSPREQYF.

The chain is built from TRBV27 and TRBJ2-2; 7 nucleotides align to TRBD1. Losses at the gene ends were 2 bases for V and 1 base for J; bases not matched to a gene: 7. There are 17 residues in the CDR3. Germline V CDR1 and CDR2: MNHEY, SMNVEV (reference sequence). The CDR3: CASSLVGDRVNTGELFF. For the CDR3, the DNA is TGTGCCAGCAGTTTAGTCGGTGACAGGGTGAACACCGGGGAGCTGTTTTTT.

The CDR3 DNA reads TGTGCCAGCAGCTTAGTAGGCACAGGGTATCGGTCAACTAATGAAAAACTGTTTTTT. Encoded protein: CASSLVGTGYRSTNEKLFF. This sequence joins TRBV11-2 and TRBJ1-4, with D possibly TRBD1 on 6 matching bases. The CDR3 is made up of 19 amino acids. Germline CDR1 SGHAT, CDR2 FQNNGV. Trimming took 1 base from V and 0 from J, leaving 18 bases between them. Combining the CDR3 with reference TRBV11-2 and TRBJ1-4 gives the whole variable domain EAGVAQSPRYKIIEKRQSVAFWCNPISGHATLYWYQQILGQGPKLLIQFQNNGVVDDSQLPKDRFSAERLKGVDSTLKIQPAKLEDSAVYLCASSLVGTGYRSTNEKLFFGSGTQLSVL.

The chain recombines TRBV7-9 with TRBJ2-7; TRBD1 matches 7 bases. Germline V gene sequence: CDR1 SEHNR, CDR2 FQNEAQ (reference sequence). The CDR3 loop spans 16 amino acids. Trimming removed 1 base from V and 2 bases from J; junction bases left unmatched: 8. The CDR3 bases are TGTGCCAGCAGCTTAGGCCCTAAACAGGGGACCTACGAGCAGTACTTC. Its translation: CASSLGPKQGTYEQYF.

CDR3 nucleotide sequence: TGTGCCAGCAGTTCTAGGGGCGGCACAGATACGCAGTATTTT. As protein: CASSSRGGTDTQYF. V gene TRBV27 combines with J gene TRBJ2-3; the D gene is possibly TRBD1 (5 bases). CDR1 MNHEY and CDR2 SMNVEV come from the germline V gene (reference sequence). CDR3 length: 14 residues. V lost 4 bases to trimming and J lost 1 base, with 9 bases between them.

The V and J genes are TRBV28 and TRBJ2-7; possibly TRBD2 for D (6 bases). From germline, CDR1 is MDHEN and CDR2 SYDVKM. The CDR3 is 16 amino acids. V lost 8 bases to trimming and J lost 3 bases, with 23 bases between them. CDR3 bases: TGTGCCAGCTCCAAAGGGTGGCAGGCTAGCGTCTACGAGCAGTACTTC. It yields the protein CASSKGWQASVYEQYF. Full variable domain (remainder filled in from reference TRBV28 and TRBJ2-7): DVKVTQSSRYLVKRTGEKVFLECVQDMDHENMFWYRQDPGLGLRLIYFSYDVKMKEKGDIPEGYSVSREKKERFSLILESASTNQTSMYLCASSKGWQASVYEQYFGPGTRLTVT.

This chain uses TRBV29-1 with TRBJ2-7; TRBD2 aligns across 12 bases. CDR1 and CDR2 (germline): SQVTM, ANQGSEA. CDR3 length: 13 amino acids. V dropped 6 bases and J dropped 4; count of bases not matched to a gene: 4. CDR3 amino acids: CSVKLAGGYEQYF. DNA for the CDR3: TGCAGCGTGAAACTAGCGGGAGGTTACGAGCAGTACTTC.

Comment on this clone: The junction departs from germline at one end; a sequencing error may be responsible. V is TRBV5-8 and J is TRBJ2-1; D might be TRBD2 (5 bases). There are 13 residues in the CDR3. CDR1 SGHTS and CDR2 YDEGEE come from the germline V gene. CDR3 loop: CASSLLHGNDQFF. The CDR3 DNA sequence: TGTGCCAGCAGCTTGTTACACGGGAATGACCAGTTCTTC.

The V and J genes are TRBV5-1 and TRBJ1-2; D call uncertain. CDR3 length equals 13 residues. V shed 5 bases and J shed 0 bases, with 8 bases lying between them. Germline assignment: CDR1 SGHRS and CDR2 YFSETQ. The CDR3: CASSTRANYGYTF. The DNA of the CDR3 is TGCGCCAGCAGTACCCGAGCTAACTATGGCTACACCTTC. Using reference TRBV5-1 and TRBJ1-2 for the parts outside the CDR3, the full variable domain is KAGVTQTPRYLIKTRGQQVTLSCSPISGHRSVSWYQQTPGQGLQFLFEYFSETQRNKGNFPGRFSGRQFSNSRSEMNVSTLELGDSALYLCASSTRANYGYTFGSGTRLTVV.

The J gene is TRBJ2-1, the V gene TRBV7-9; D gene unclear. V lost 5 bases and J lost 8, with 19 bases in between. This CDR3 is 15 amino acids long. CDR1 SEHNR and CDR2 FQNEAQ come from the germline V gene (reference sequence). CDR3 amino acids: CASSQPAHIGHEQFF. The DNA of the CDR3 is TGTGCCAGCAGCCAGCCGGCCCACATCGGCCATGAGCAGTTCTTC.

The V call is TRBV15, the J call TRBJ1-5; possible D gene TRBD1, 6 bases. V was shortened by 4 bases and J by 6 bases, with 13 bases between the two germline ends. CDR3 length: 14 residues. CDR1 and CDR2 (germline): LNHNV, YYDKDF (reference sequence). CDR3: CATSIEGGVQPQHF. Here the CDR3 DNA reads TGTGCCACCAGCATCGAGGGGGGAGTTCAGCCCCAGCATTTT. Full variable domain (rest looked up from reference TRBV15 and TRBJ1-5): DAMVIQNPRYQVTQFGKPVTLSCSQTLNHNVMYWYQQKSSQAPKLLFHYYDKDFNNEADTPDNFQSRRPNTSFCFLDIRSPGLGDTAMYLCATSIEGGVQPQHFGDGTRLSIL.

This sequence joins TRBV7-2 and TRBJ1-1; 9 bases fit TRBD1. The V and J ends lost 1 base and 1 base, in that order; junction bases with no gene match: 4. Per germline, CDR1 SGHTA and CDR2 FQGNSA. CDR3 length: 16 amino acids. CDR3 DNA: TGTGCCAGCAGCTTAGACCGGACAGGGGCGAACACTGAAGCTTTCTTT. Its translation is CASSLDRTGANTEAFF.

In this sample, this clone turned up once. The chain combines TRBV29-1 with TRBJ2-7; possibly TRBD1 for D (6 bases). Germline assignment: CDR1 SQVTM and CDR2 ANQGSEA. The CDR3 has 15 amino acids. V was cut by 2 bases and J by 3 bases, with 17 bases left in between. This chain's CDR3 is CSVELVGGRDYEQYF. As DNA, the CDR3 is TGCAGCGTTGAATTGGTTGGGGGCAGGGACTACGAGCAGTACTTC.